This T cell receptor beta chain was found in a study of OX40 agonist ivuxolimab in advanced cancers. Study overall: As their treatment, patients were administered ivuxolimab, an agonistic anti-OX40 (CD134) antibody.

V dropped 0 bases and J dropped 1; count of bases not matched to a gene: 4. This CDR3 has 16 amino acids. From germline, CDR1 is SGHNT and CDR2 YYREEE (reference sequence). Blood specimens came from baseline, cycle 4 day 1, and cycle 7 day 1. The data were produced by immunoSEQ multiplex PCR, yet TCRdb's version contains in-frame clones alone and is incomplete. Seen here are about 69,000 clones, about nine tenths observed once, and the top ten hold 0.25% to 0.3%. Sequences were derived from CD4+ or CD8+ T cells sorted from blood, sampled in a trial of the OX40 agonist ivuxolimab. The receptor's source is an adult with an advanced solid tumor such as melanoma, head and neck, liver or kidney cancer. The J gene is TRBJ1-2, the V gene TRBV5-4, with 9 bases aligning to TRBD1. The CDR3 bases are TGTGCCAGCAGCTTGGATGGGACAGGGAGTAACTATGGCTACACCTTC. Amino acids: CASSLDGTGSNYGYTF.